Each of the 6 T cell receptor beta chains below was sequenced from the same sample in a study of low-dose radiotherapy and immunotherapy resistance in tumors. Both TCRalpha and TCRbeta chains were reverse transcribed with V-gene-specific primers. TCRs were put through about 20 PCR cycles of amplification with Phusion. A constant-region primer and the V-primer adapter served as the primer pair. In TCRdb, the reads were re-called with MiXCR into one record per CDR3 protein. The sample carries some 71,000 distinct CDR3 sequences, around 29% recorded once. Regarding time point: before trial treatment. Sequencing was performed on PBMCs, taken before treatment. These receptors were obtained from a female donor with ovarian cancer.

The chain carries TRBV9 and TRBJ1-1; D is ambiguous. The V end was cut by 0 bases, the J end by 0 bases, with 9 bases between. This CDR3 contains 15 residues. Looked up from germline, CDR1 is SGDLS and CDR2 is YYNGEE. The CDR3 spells CASSVVGSMNTEAFF. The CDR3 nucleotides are TGTGCCAGCAGCGTAGTAGGCTCGATGAACACTGAAGCTTTCTTT.

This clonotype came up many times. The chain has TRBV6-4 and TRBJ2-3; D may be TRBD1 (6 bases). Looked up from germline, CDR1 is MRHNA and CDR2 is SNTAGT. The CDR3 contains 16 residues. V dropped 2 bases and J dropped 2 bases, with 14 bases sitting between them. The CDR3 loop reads CASSDVPGANTDTQYF. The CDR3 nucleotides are TGTGCCAGCAGTGACGTCCCAGGGGCAAACACAGATACGCAGTATTTT.

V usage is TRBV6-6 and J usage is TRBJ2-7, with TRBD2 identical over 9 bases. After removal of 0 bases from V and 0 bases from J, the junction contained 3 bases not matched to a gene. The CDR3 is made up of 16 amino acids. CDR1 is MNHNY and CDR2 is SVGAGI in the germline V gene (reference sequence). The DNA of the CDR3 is TGTGCCAGCAGTTACTCGGAGCGGGAGGTCTCCTACGAGCAGTACTTC. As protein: CASSYSEREVSYEQYF.

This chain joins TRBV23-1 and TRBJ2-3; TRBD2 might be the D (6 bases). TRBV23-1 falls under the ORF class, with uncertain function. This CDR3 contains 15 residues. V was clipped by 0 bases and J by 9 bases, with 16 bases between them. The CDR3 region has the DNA TGCGCCAGCAGTCAATCATCCTGGAGGCGGGAAACGCAGTATTTT. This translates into CASSQSSWRRETQYF.

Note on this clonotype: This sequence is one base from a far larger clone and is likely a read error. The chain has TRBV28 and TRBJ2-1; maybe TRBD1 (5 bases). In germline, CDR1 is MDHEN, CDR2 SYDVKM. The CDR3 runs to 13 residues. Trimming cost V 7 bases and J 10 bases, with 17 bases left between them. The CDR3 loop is CASTWGSSYEQFF. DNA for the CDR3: TGTGCCAGCACTTGGGGCTCGAGCTACGAGCAGTTCTTC.

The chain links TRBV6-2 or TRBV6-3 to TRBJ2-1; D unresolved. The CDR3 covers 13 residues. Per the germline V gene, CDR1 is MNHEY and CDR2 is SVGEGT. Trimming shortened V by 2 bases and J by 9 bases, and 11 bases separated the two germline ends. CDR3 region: CASSYLLPSEQFF. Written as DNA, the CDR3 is TGTGCCAGCAGTTACCTGCTGCCCAGTGAGCAGTTCTTC.